These T cell receptor beta chains were read from a single sample in a study of long-term antiretroviral therapy in people with HIV. Sequencing was performed with immunoSEQ multiplex PCR; in TCRdb, only in-frame clones are kept and a portion is missing. Among about 29,000 clones, approximately 81% were seen once, and the ten largest hold approximately 8.3%. Sample: unsorted PBMCs, taken 3 years after starting antiretroviral therapy. These receptors were collected from a man aged 35 to 55 with HIV. Both conserved end residues are part of each CDR3. Fields, in order: J gene, V gene, D gene, clone size, CDR3 protein, CDR3 DNA. D genes are given only for firm matches. Expanded clones are given a class, and other clones once, few, many or no size at all.

J gene: TRBJ2-6
V gene: TRBV14
D gene: -
clone size: -
CDR3 protein: CASSPPAGANVLTF
CDR3 DNA: TGTGCCAGCAGCCCTCCCGCGGGGGCCAACGTCCTGACTTTC

J gene: TRBJ2-1
V gene: TRBV10-3
D gene: TRBD1
clone size: -
CDR3 protein: CAISGGQGMGSEQFF
CDR3 DNA: TGTGCCATCAGTGGGGGACAGGGGATGGGCAGTGAGCAGTTCTTC

J gene: TRBJ2-3
V gene: TRBV7-6
D gene: TRBD2
clone size: -
CDR3 protein: CASSPSGGGSSTDTQYF
CDR3 DNA: TGTGCCAGCAGCCCTAGCGGGGGCGGGAGTAGCACAGATACGCAGTATTTT

J gene: TRBJ1-1
V gene: TRBV14
D gene: -
clone size: -
CDR3 protein: CASSRIDIMNTEAFF
CDR3 DNA: TGTGCCAGCAGCCGAATCGACATCATGAACACTGAAGCTTTCTTT

J gene: TRBJ2-7
V gene: TRBV11-3
D gene: TRBD2
clone size: -
CDR3 protein: CASSLGLGYEQYF
CDR3 DNA: TGTGCCAGCAGCCTGGGACTAGGCTACGAGCAGTACTTC

J gene: TRBJ2-1
V gene: TRBV11-3
D gene: TRBD1
clone size: -
CDR3 protein: CASSPPTGTNEQFF
CDR3 DNA: TGTGCCAGCAGCCCCCCGACAGGGACCAATGAGCAGTTCTTC

J gene: TRBJ2-3
V gene: TRBV6-5
D gene: -
clone size: -
CDR3 protein: CASSWTVRDTDTQYF
CDR3 DNA: TGTGCCAGCAGTTGGACCGTTCGGGATACAGATACGCAGTATTTT

J gene: TRBJ2-3
V gene: TRBV11-2
D gene: -
clone size: -
CDR3 protein: CASMGDFTDTQYF
CDR3 DNA: TGTGCCAGCATGGGGGACTTCACAGATACGCAGTATTTT

J gene: TRBJ2-7
V gene: TRBV6-5
D gene: -
clone size: -
CDR3 protein: CATSGPAVGEQYF
CDR3 DNA: TGTGCCACCAGCGGCCCAGCCGTGGGCGAGCAGTACTTC

J gene: TRBJ1-6
V gene: TRBV7-2
D gene: -
clone size: once
CDR3 protein: CASSRRDGQTSPLHF
CDR3 DNA: TGTGCCAGCAGCCGACGGGACGGACAAACTTCACCCCTCCACTTT

J gene: TRBJ2-3
V gene: TRBV4-1
D gene: TRBD2
clone size: once
CDR3 protein: CASSNYLAGGPDTQYF
CDR3 DNA: TGCGCCAGCAGCAATTATCTAGCGGGGGGGCCAGATACGCAGTATTTT

J gene: TRBJ2-1
V gene: TRBV7-2
D gene: TRBD1
clone size: -
CDR3 protein: CASSSDRGSYNEQFF
CDR3 DNA: TGTGCCAGCAGCTCGGACAGGGGCTCCTACAATGAGCAGTTCTTC

J gene: TRBJ1-4
V gene: TRBV13
D gene: -
clone size: -
CDR3 protein: CASRRGATEKLFF
CDR3 DNA: TGTGCCAGCCGTAGGGGGGCGACCGAAAAACTGTTTTTT

J gene: TRBJ2-3
V gene: TRBV9
D gene: -
clone size: once
CDR3 protein: CASSVISTDTQYF
CDR3 DNA: TGTGCCAGCAGCGTTATTAGCACAGATACGCAGTATTTT

J gene: TRBJ2-3
V gene: TRBV6-1
D gene: -
clone size: few
CDR3 protein: CASGGDTQYF
CDR3 DNA: TGTGCCAGCGGAGGGGATACGCAGTATTTT

J gene: TRBJ2-2
V gene: TRBV2
D gene: -
clone size: -
CDR3 protein: CASSESGVGGELFF
CDR3 DNA: TGTGCCAGCAGTGAATCCGGGGTTGGCGGGGAGCTGTTTTTT

J gene: TRBJ2-3
V gene: TRBV7-8
D gene: TRBD2
clone size: -
CDR3 protein: CASSAGTSGSRDTQYF
CDR3 DNA: TGTGCCAGCAGCGCCGGGACTAGCGGGAGTCGAGATACGCAGTATTTT

J gene: TRBJ2-7
V gene: TRBV4-1
D gene: TRBD1
clone size: -
CDR3 protein: CASSPRTGISYEQYF
CDR3 DNA: TGCGCCAGCAGCCCAAGGACAGGAATCTCCTACGAGCAGTACTTC

J gene: TRBJ1-1
V gene: TRBV6-1
D gene: -
clone size: -
CDR3 protein: CASSEAIIMNTEAFF
CDR3 DNA: TGTGCCAGCAGTGAAGCGATAATAATGAACACTGAAGCTTTCTTT

J gene: TRBJ2-5
V gene: TRBV5-6
D gene: -
clone size: -
CDR3 protein: CASSLIGGEETQYF
CDR3 DNA: TGTGCCAGCAGCCTAATCGGGGGCGAAGAGACCCAGTACTTC

J gene: TRBJ2-5
V gene: TRBV12-1
D gene: -
clone size: -
CDR3 protein: CASSFGLAPETQYF
CDR3 DNA: TGTGCCAGCAGCTTTGGACTAGCCCCAGAGACCCAGTACTTC

J gene: TRBJ2-3
V gene: TRBV15
D gene: -
clone size: -
CDR3 protein: CATSRVADTQYF
CDR3 DNA: TGTGCCACCAGCAGAGTGGCAGATACGCAGTATTTT

J gene: TRBJ2-3
V gene: TRBV5-1
D gene: -
clone size: -
CDR3 protein: CASSLFSGTGTDTQYF
CDR3 DNA: TGCGCCAGCAGCTTGTTTTCAGGGACGGGCACAGATACGCAGTATTTT

J gene: TRBJ1-2
V gene: TRBV19
D gene: TRBD1
clone size: -
CDR3 protein: CASSILPGTGFSYTF
CDR3 DNA: TGTGCCAGTAGTATCTTGCCCGGGACAGGGTTTAGCTACACCTTC

J gene: TRBJ2-3
V gene: TRBV7-9
D gene: -
clone size: once
CDR3 protein: CASSANGAGDTQYF
CDR3 DNA: TGTGCCAGCAGCGCGAACGGGGCGGGAGATACGCAGTATTTT

J gene: TRBJ1-1
V gene: TRBV11-1
D gene: -
clone size: -
CDR3 protein: CASSPVLNTEAFF
CDR3 DNA: TGTGCCAGCAGCCCCGTGTTGAACACTGAAGCTTTCTTT

J gene: TRBJ1-5
V gene: TRBV6-1
D gene: -
clone size: -
CDR3 protein: CASSEWYWWQPQHF
CDR3 DNA: TGTGCCAGCAGTGAATGGTACTGGTGGCAGCCCCAGCATTTT

J gene: TRBJ2-5
V gene: TRBV5-1
D gene: -
clone size: -
CDR3 protein: CASSLSGIQETQYF
CDR3 DNA: TGCGCCAGCAGCTTGAGCGGCATCCAAGAGACCCAGTACTTC

J gene: TRBJ1-2
V gene: TRBV10-3
D gene: -
clone size: -
CDR3 protein: CASRTLRYGYTF
CDR3 DNA: TGTGCCTCCCGGACCTTGCGCTATGGCTACACCTTC

J gene: TRBJ2-2
V gene: TRBV15
D gene: -
clone size: once
CDR3 protein: CATSYGMGPNTGELFF
CDR3 DNA: TGTGCCACCAGCTACGGGATGGGGCCTAACACCGGGGAGCTGTTTTTT

J gene: TRBJ2-3
V gene: TRBV18
D gene: -
clone size: -
CDR3 protein: CASSPPPTGTQYF
CDR3 DNA: TGTGCCAGCTCACCACCACCGACAGGCACGCAGTATTTT

J gene: TRBJ1-2
V gene: TRBV11-2
D gene: TRBD1
clone size: -
CDR3 protein: CASSPTGGIFGYTF
CDR3 DNA: TGTGCCAGCAGCCCGACAGGGGGAATTTTCGGCTACACCTTC

J gene: TRBJ1-6
V gene: TRBV19
D gene: -
clone size: -
CDR3 protein: CASSIDLGSYYNSPLHF
CDR3 DNA: TGTGCCAGTAGTATAGATTTAGGCAGTTACTATAATTCACCCCTCCACTTT

J gene: TRBJ2-5
V gene: TRBV27
D gene: -
clone size: -
CDR3 protein: CASSTLRASAETQYF
CDR3 DNA: TGTGCCAGCAGCACGCTCAGGGCTAGCGCGGAGACCCAGTACTTC

J gene: TRBJ2-1
V gene: TRBV7-2
D gene: TRBD2
clone size: once
CDR3 protein: CASRPTSGRGNEQFF
CDR3 DNA: TGTGCCAGCAGGCCAACTAGCGGGAGGGGGAATGAGCAGTTCTTC

J gene: TRBJ1-2
V gene: TRBV14
D gene: -
clone size: -
CDR3 protein: CASSPLRQLAYGYTF
CDR3 DNA: TGTGCCAGCAGCCCCCTCCGTCAGTTAGCCTATGGCTACACCTTC

J gene: TRBJ2-7
V gene: TRBV9
D gene: TRBD2
clone size: few
CDR3 protein: CASSVEPGGFNEQYF
CDR3 DNA: TGTGCCAGCAGCGTAGAACCGGGAGGGTTCAACGAGCAGTACTTC

J gene: TRBJ2-7
V gene: TRBV28
D gene: -
clone size: -
CDR3 protein: CASIGLAGPLTYEQYF
CDR3 DNA: TGTGCCAGCATTGGTCTAGCAGGGCCCCTTACCTACGAGCAGTACTTC

J gene: TRBJ2-1
V gene: TRBV5-4
D gene: -
clone size: -
CDR3 protein: CASSGESSYNEQFF
CDR3 DNA: TGTGCCAGCAGCGGGGAGAGCTCCTACAATGAGCAGTTCTTC

J gene: TRBJ2-7
V gene: TRBV9
D gene: -
clone size: once
CDR3 protein: CASSVGYSGRLSEQYF
CDR3 DNA: TGTGCCAGCAGCGTAGGGTATTCAGGGAGACTCTCCGAGCAGTACTTC

J gene: TRBJ1-3
V gene: TRBV10-3
D gene: TRBD1
clone size: once
CDR3 protein: CAIRDRGRDTIYF
CDR3 DNA: TGTGCCATCAGGGACAGGGGGCGAGACACCATATATTTT

J gene: TRBJ2-1
V gene: TRBV28
D gene: TRBD2
clone size: -
CDR3 protein: CASSIRTSGIHEQFF
CDR3 DNA: TGTGCCAGCAGTATCCGGACTAGCGGGATACATGAGCAGTTCTTC

J gene: TRBJ2-7
V gene: TRBV7-2
D gene: TRBD1
clone size: -
CDR3 protein: CASSLAVGTGTYEQYF
CDR3 DNA: TGTGCCAGCAGCTTAGCGGTAGGGACAGGTACCTACGAGCAGTACTTC

J gene: TRBJ1-2
V gene: TRBV6-1
D gene: -
clone size: few
CDR3 protein: CASNQGYGYTF
CDR3 DNA: TGTGCCAGCAACCAGGGATATGGCTACACCTTC

J gene: TRBJ2-2
V gene: TRBV27
D gene: TRBD2
clone size: -
CDR3 protein: CASSKLPGLAPPDVTGELFF
CDR3 DNA: TGTGCCAGCAGTAAGCTCCCGGGACTAGCGCCCCCGGATGTCACCGGGGAGCTGTTTTTT

J gene: TRBJ2-1
V gene: TRBV9
D gene: -
clone size: -
CDR3 protein: CASSVERASSYNEQFF
CDR3 DNA: TGTGCCAGCAGCGTAGAGCGTGCAAGCTCCTACAATGAGCAGTTCTTC

J gene: TRBJ2-4
V gene: TRBV2
D gene: -
clone size: once
CDR3 protein: CASSEDAGLDKNIQYF
CDR3 DNA: TGTGCCAGCAGTGAAGACGCGGGTTTAGACAAAAACATTCAGTACTTC

J gene: TRBJ1-5
V gene: TRBV27
D gene: TRBD1
clone size: -
CDR3 protein: CASSFRGSQPQHF
CDR3 DNA: TGTGCCAGCAGTTTCAGGGGGAGTCAGCCCCAGCATTTT

J gene: TRBJ2-4
V gene: TRBV7-2
D gene: -
clone size: -
CDR3 protein: CASSLGGGQGLNIQYF
CDR3 DNA: TGTGCCAGCAGCTTAGGGGGCGGCCAGGGGCTAAACATTCAGTACTTC